The TCR beta chain described here comes from a study of OX40 agonist ivuxolimab in advanced cancers. Measured with immunoSEQ multiplex PCR; TCRdb has only the in-frame clones, and not every one. This table holds approximately 79,000 clones, over 80% found once. Germline V gene lookup returns CDR1 MGHRA and CDR2 YSYEKL. The CDR3 runs 16 residues. The germline V and J ends were trimmed by 2 bases and 3 bases, with 17 bases remaining between them. The chain couples TRBV4-1 to TRBJ2-7; D might be TRBD1 or TRBD2, each matching 5 bases. The sequence was collected from an adult with an advanced solid tumor such as melanoma, head and neck, liver or kidney cancer. Source: CD4+ or CD8+ T cells sorted from blood, taken in a trial of the OX40 agonist ivuxolimab. CDR3 residues: CASSQNSGGGYYEQYF. The DNA of the CDR3 is TGCGCCAGCAGCCAAAATTCAGGTGGGGGTTACTACGAGCAGTACTTC.